This T cell receptor beta chain was recovered during a study of blood T cell repertoires in COVID-19. Study context: Sample material is recorded as cDNA or gDNA derived from T cells, B-cell-depleted T cells, or PBMCs.

The germline V gene has CDR1 SQVTM and CDR2 ANQGSEA. The CDR3 is 15 residues long. The V segment lost 2 bases and the J segment 4 bases; nucleotides outside the gene matches: 7. In the original analysis: Amplification of reference gene primers provided the estimated nucleated cell counts. Repertoires were generated with immunoSEQ multiplex PCR, while TCRdb's copy carries only in-frame clones and drops some. From that table come the V and J calls and clone size; the DNA was used to work out D and trimming. The data hold about 260,000 clones, with over 65% observed a single time. The TCR was taken from a man between 60 and 70 years old who had recovered from COVID-19. Sequencing was carried out using peripheral blood. The chain couples TRBV29-1 to TRBJ2-1; 8 bases are a match to TRBD2. The CDR3 nucleotides are TGCAGCGTTGAATTTCTGGGCGGGGGGTACAATGAGCAGTTCTTC. Its translation: CSVEFLGGGYNEQFF.